This T cell receptor (beta chain) appears in the sequencing data of a study of blood T cells in healthy people across ages. The CDR3 is 15 amino acids. V was trimmed by 5 bases and J by 1 base, leaving 18 bases between them. Looked up from germline, CDR1 is DFQATT and CDR2 is SNEGSKA (reference sequence). A sample-barcoded 5' primer and a J-beta primer mix were used in a second PCR of roughly 7 to 12 cycles. Via MiXCR, TCRdb re-called the 5' RACE reads, giving one row per CDR3 protein. In the table there are some 1,500,000 distinct CDR3 sequences, roughly two fifths of which are singletons. The clonotype originates from a woman aged 18-29 years in good health. This sequence joins TRBV20-1 and TRBJ2-7; D perhaps matches TRBD1 (6 bases). The sample was blood. The CDR3: CSALTGTLTSYEQYF. CDR3 in DNA: TGCAGTGCTCTTACCGGGACACTGACATCCTACGAGCAGTACTTC.